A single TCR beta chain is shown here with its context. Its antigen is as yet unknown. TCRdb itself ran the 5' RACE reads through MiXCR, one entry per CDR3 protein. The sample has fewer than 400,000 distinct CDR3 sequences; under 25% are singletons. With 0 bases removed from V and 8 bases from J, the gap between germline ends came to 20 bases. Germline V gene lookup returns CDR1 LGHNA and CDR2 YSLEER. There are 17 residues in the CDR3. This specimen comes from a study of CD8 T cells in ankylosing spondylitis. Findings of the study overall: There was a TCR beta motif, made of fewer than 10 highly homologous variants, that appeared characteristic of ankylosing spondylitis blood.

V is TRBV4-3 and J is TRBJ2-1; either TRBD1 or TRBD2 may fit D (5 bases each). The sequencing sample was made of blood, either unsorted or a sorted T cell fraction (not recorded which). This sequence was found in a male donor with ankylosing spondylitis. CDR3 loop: CASSQDGAIGVGDEQFF. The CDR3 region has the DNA TGCGCCAGCAGCCAAGACGGGGCTATAGGGGTGGGGGATGAGCAGTTCTTC.